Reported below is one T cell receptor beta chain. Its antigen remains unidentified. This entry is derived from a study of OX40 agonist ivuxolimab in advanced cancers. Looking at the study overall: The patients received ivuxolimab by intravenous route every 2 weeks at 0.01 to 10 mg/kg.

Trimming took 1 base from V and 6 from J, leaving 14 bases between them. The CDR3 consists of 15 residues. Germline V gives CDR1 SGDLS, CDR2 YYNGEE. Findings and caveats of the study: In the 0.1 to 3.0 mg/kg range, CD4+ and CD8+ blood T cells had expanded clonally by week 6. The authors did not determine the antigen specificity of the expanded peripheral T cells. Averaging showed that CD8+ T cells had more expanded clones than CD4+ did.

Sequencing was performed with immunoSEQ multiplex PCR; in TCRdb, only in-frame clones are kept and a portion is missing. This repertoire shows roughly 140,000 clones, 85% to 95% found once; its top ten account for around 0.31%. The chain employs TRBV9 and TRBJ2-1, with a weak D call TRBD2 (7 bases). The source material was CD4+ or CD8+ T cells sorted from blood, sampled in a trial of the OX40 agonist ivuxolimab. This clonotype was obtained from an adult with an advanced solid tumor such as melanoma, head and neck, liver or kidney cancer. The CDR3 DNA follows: TGTGCCAGCAGCGTATCAGCAGGGGAGGGCAATGAGCAGTTCTTC. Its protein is CASSVSAGEGNEQFF.